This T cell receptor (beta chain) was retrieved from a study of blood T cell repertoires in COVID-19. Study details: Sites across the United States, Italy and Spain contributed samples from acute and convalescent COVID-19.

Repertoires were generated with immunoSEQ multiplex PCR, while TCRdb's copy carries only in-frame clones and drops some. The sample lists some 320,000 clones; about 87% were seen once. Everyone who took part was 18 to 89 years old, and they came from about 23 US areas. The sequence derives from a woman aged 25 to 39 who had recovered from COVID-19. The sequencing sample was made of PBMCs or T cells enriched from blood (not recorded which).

CDR3 region: CSVRGLADSKNIQYF. CDR3 in DNA: TGCAGCGTCAGGGGACTAGCGGATTCCAAAAACATTCAGTACTTC. The V and J genes are TRBV29-1 and TRBJ2-4, with 11 bases lining up with TRBD2. J gave up 2 bases and V 6 bases, and 6 bases lay outside the gene matches. CDR1 and CDR2 (germline): SQVTM, ANQGSEA. The CDR3 runs 15 residues.